This TCR beta chain came from a study of STAT5B mutations in CD4+ large granular lymphocyte leukemia. The assay was run at survey level. Profiled with immunoSEQ multiplex PCR; TCRdb holds only in-frame clones, not every one. The repertoire consists of about 34,000 clones, with approximately 69% occurring once and the leading ten covering 2.5% to 3%. Sequencing input: CD4+ T cells from blood buffy coats. This receptor was identified in a human donor in good health.

CDR3 DNA: TGTGCCAGCAGGAAGGGGCTAGGGGATACGCAGTATTTT. It specifies CASRKGLGDTQYF. The J gene is TRBJ2-3, the V gene TRBV27; D possibly corresponds to TRBD1 (5 bases). V dropped 6 bases and J dropped 6 bases, with 13 bases sitting between them. From germline, CDR1 is MNHEY and CDR2 SMNVEV (reference sequence). The CDR3 has 13 residues.